These T cell receptor beta chains were read from a single sample in a study of T cell responses to AZD1222 COVID-19 vaccine. The protocol was immunoSEQ multiplex PCR, while the TCRdb copy is restricted to in-frame clones and leaves out a portion. The table lists more than 85,000 clones, 91% of them singletons, with 7.5% in the top ten. Specimen: peripheral blood, collected on day 0 of AZD1222 vaccination. The receptor set was obtained from an adult in good health. Each CDR3 is given with its conserved first and last residue. D genes are given only for firm matches. Clone size, where shown, is once, few, many, or a class for clones that have expanded.

clone_size	j_call	d_call	v_call	cdr3_aa	cdr3_nt
NA	TRBJ2-2	NA	TRBV7-9	CASSLKANTGELFF	TGTGCCAGCAGTTTAAAAGCGAACACCGGGGAGCTGTTTTTT
NA	TRBJ2-7	NA	TRBV7-3	CASSLMGGATYEQYF	TGTGCCAGCAGCTTAATGGGGGGCGCCACCTACGAGCAGTACTTC
NA	TRBJ2-2	TRBD2	TRBV28	CASIGPTSGRRDTGELFF	TGTGCCAGCATCGGTCCGACTAGCGGGAGGCGGGACACCGGGGAGCTGTTTTTT
once	TRBJ2-2	NA	TRBV3-1/TRBV3-2	CASSQDLGSRTGELFF	TGTGCCAGCAGCCAAGATCTGGGCAGCAGGACCGGGGAGCTGTTTTTT
NA	TRBJ1-6	NA	TRBV25-1	CASNTGYSPLHF	TGTGCCAGCAATACAGGTTATTCACCCCTCCACTTT
NA	TRBJ1-6	NA	TRBV5-5	CASSLELTNSPLHF	TGTGCCAGCAGCTTGGAACTGACTAATTCACCCCTCCACTTT
NA	TRBJ2-1	NA	TRBV28	CASSFPDGYNEQFF	TGTGCCAGCAGTTTTCCGGACGGCTACAATGAGCAGTTCTTC
few	TRBJ2-2	TRBD2	TRBV7-3	CASSPIGTSGGTGELFF	TGTGCCAGCAGCCCTATCGGGACTAGCGGGGGAACCGGGGAGCTGTTTTTT
few	TRBJ1-3	TRBD1	TRBV5-4	CASSLGGQGGNTIYF	TGTGCCAGCAGCTTGGGGGGACAGGGCGGAAACACCATATATTTT
NA	TRBJ2-3	NA	TRBV9	CASKAGSTDTQYF	TGTGCCAGCAAGGCAGGGAGCACAGATACGCAGTATTTT
NA	TRBJ1-2	TRBD1	TRBV6-5	CASSSGTVHYGYTF	TGTGCCAGCAGCTCCGGGACAGTTCACTATGGCTACACCTTC
NA	TRBJ2-7	TRBD1	TRBV5-4	CASSPGQGEQYF	TGTGCCAGCAGCCCAGGACAGGGGGAGCAGTACTTC
NA	TRBJ2-7	NA	TRBV10-3	CAIRGESSYEQYF	TGTGCCATCAGGGGGGAAAGCTCCTACGAGCAGTACTTC
NA	TRBJ1-2	NA	TRBV12-1	CASSWGNTF	TGTGCCAGCAGCTGGGGCAACACCTTC
once	TRBJ1-2	TRBD1	TRBV10-3	CATGRQGEDGYTF	TGTGCCACAGGGAGACAGGGGGAGGATGGCTACACCTTC
NA	TRBJ2-3	NA	TRBV11-2	CASSSPGSDTQYF	TGTGCCAGCAGCTCCCCGGGTTCCGATACGCAGTATTTT
few	TRBJ1-2	NA	TRBV6-2/TRBV6-3	CASSYSGRVYGYTF	TGTGCCAGCAGTTACTCGGGCAGGGTCTATGGCTACACCTTC
NA	TRBJ1-5	NA	TRBV28	CASRVDRGPQHF	TGTGCCAGCAGAGTTGACCGGGGGCCCCAGCATTTT
NA	TRBJ2-1	NA	TRBV19	CASSIDPLPGYQFF	TGTGCCAGTAGTATAGATCCCCTCCCAGGGTATCAGTTCTTC
NA	TRBJ1-2	NA	TRBV28	CASSLQTSGYTF	TGTGCCAGCAGTTTACAGACCAGTGGCTACACCTTC
NA	TRBJ2-3	NA	TRBV6-5	CASSPGGSTDTQYF	TGTGCCAGCAGTCCCGGTGGGAGCACAGATACGCAGTATTTT
NA	TRBJ1-1	NA	TRBV5-1	CASTFRGDTEAFF	TGCGCCAGCACCTTTCGCGGCGACACTGAAGCTTTCTTT
once	TRBJ2-1	TRBD2	TRBV11-3	CASSPTSGGARYNEQFF	TGTGCCAGCAGCCCGACTAGCGGGGGGGCCCGGTACAATGAGCAGTTCTTC
NA	TRBJ2-1	NA	TRBV10-1	CASGASYNEQFF	TGCGCCAGCGGAGCCTCCTACAATGAGCAGTTCTTC
NA	TRBJ2-1	TRBD1	TRBV2	CASRTGQYNEQFF	TGTGCCAGCAGGACGGGACAGTATAATGAGCAGTTCTTC
NA	TRBJ2-5	TRBD2	TRBV29-1	CSVHRLAGAPETQYF	TGCAGCGTCCACCGACTAGCGGGGGCCCCAGAGACCCAGTACTTC
NA	TRBJ2-5	NA	TRBV9	CASSVAGGDRQETQYF	TGTGCCAGCAGCGTAGCAGGGGGGGACAGACAAGAGACCCAGTACTTC
NA	TRBJ2-7	TRBD2	TRBV7-9	CASSPGTSGSRWVSYEQYF	TGTGCCAGCAGCCCTGGGACTAGCGGGAGTCGTTGGGTATCCTACGAGCAGTACTTC
NA	TRBJ2-1	NA	TRBV20-1	CSAREFEQFF	TGCAGTGCTAGAGAATTCGAGCAGTTCTTC
NA	TRBJ1-2	NA	TRBV12-5	CASGLVLDGGYGYTF	TGTGCTAGTGGTTTGGTACTGGACGGGGGGTATGGCTACACCTTC
NA	TRBJ2-5	NA	TRBV4-2	CASSQAAETQYF	TGTGCCAGCAGCCAAGCGGCAGAGACCCAGTACTTC
NA	TRBJ2-7	NA	TRBV14	CASSQEGVSFYEQYF	TGTGCCAGCAGCCAAGAAGGTGTTTCTTTCTACGAGCAGTACTTC
NA	TRBJ2-7	NA	TRBV10-3	CAISEEAYEQYF	TGTGCCATCAGTGAAGAGGCCTACGAGCAGTACTTC
NA	TRBJ2-1	NA	TRBV28	CASGGHTLEYNEQFF	TGTGCCAGCGGGGGCCACACACTAGAATACAATGAGCAGTTCTTC
NA	TRBJ2-5	NA	TRBV6-5	CASSYGGTQETQYF	TGTGCCAGCAGTTACGGAGGGACACAAGAGACCCAGTACTTC
NA	TRBJ2-1	NA	TRBV11-2	CASSLGVASRNEQFF	TGTGCCAGCAGCTTAGGGGTGGCTAGCAGAAATGAGCAGTTCTTC
NA	TRBJ2-5	NA	TRBV4-1	CASSPAGRLETQYF	TGCGCCAGCAGCCCTGCGGGCCGTTTGGAGACCCAGTACTTC
NA	TRBJ1-5	NA	TRBV3-1/TRBV3-2	CASSQAGVVDQPQHF	TGTGCCAGCAGCCAAGCAGGGGTGGTCGATCAGCCCCAGCATTTT
NA	TRBJ1-4	NA	TRBV3-1/TRBV3-2	CASSPGTGLGSGEKLFF	TGTGCCAGCAGCCCAGGAACAGGGTTGGGGAGTGGAGAAAAACTGTTTTTT
NA	TRBJ2-1	NA	TRBV6-2/TRBV6-3	CASSYPPVNEQFF	TGTGCCAGCAGTTACCCCCCTGTCAATGAGCAGTTCTTC
NA	TRBJ1-2	NA	TRBV6-6	CASKIEVLGGYTF	TGTGCCAGCAAGATCGAAGTCCTCGGTGGCTACACCTTC
few	TRBJ2-7	TRBD2	TRBV5-4	CASSLEGLGAYEQYF	TGTGCCAGCAGCTTGGAAGGACTAGGGGCCTACGAGCAGTACTTC
NA	TRBJ2-5	NA	TRBV12-3/TRBV12-4	CASSLPEGETQYF	TGTGCCAGCAGTCTCCCCGAGGGAGAGACCCAGTACTTC
once	TRBJ2-2	NA	TRBV12-3/TRBV12-4	CASRYVEGELFF	TGTGCCAGCAGATACGTAGAAGGGGAGCTGTTTTTT
NA	TRBJ1-2	TRBD1	TRBV19	CASSPGQGGHGYTF	TGTGCCAGTAGTCCTGGACAGGGGGGGCATGGCTACACCTTC
NA	TRBJ1-2	TRBD1	TRBV28	CASIDPGGGDYGYTF	TGTGCCAGCATCGACCCTGGAGGGGGCGACTATGGCTACACCTTC
NA	TRBJ1-1	NA	TRBV5-1	CASSLSGAMTEAFF	TGCGCCAGCAGCTTATCCGGGGCTATGACTGAAGCTTTCTTT
NA	TRBJ1-5	NA	TRBV2	CASGPGSNQPQHF	TGTGCCAGCGGTCCTGGAAGCAATCAGCCCCAGCATTTT
NA	TRBJ1-2	TRBD1	TRBV3-1/TRBV3-2	CASSQGTGSSYGYTF	TGTGCCAGCAGCCAAGGGACAGGGTCTAGCTATGGCTACACCTTC
NA	TRBJ2-7	TRBD1	TRBV7-2	CASSRTGGFYEQYF	TGTGCCAGCAGCCGGACAGGGGGTTTCTACGAGCAGTACTTC
NA	TRBJ1-2	NA	TRBV19	CASSILQTGKNNYGYTF	TGTGCCAGTAGTATTCTCCAGACAGGAAAAAATAACTATGGCTACACCTTC
NA	TRBJ1-5	NA	TRBV6-1	CASSERHLSNQPQHF	TGTGCCAGCAGTGAAAGACACCTTAGCAATCAGCCCCAGCATTTT
NA	TRBJ2-3	TRBD1	TRBV4-2	CASSPEHRGTDTQYF	TGTGCCAGCAGTCCCGAGCACAGGGGGACAGATACGCAGTATTTT
NA	TRBJ1-2	NA	TRBV7-2	CASRPVRGTHGYTF	TGTGCCAGCAGACCGGTAAGAGGGACTCATGGCTACACCTTC
few	TRBJ2-7	NA	TRBV27	CASSLSPESSYEQYF	TGTGCCAGCAGTTTATCGCCAGAGAGCTCCTACGAGCAGTACTTC
few	TRBJ1-3	NA	TRBV28	CASSPGVAGNTIYF	TGTGCCAGCAGTCCCGGGGTCGCTGGAAACACCATATATTTT
NA	TRBJ1-3	TRBD1	TRBV2	CASSSTWDRGPRNTIYF	TGTGCCAGCAGTTCGACCTGGGACAGGGGTCCACGAAACACCATATATTTT
once	TRBJ1-2	TRBD1	TRBV6-2/TRBV6-3	CASSTKTGGFYGYTF	TGTGCCAGCAGTACGAAGACAGGGGGCTTCTATGGCTACACCTTC
NA	TRBJ2-5	TRBD1	TRBV4-2	CASSQDGKAAGGQETQYF	TGTGCCAGCAGCCAAGATGGCAAGGCGGCAGGGGGCCAAGAGACCCAGTACTTC
few	TRBJ1-1	NA	TRBV3-1/TRBV3-2	CASSQDDRAEAFF	TGTGCCAGCAGCCAAGACGACAGAGCTGAAGCTTTCTTT